This TCR beta chain is from a study of Tregs in tolerant kidney transplant recipients. The CDR3 extends over 16 amino acids. V was cut by 0 bases and J by 2 bases, with 13 bases left in between. Germline CDR1 and CDR2: SGHVS and FNYEAQ. The table came from immunoSEQ multiplex PCR; TCRdb's copy has only in-frame clones and leaves some out. The data contain tens of thousands of clones, roughly nine tenths of them singletons. Related graft donors supplied nonmyeloablative bone marrow transplants, and mixed chimerism was transient. The sequenced sample was CD4+ T cells from blood (PBMCs), obtained 24 months after the transplant. The V call is TRBV7-6, the J call TRBJ1-1; D perhaps matches TRBD1 (6 bases). The TCR was taken from a human patient who received a combined kidney and bone marrow transplant. Some T cells here may be from the graft donor. CDR3 sequence (DNA): TGTGCCAGCAGCTTAGCCGTGGACAGAGATAACACTGAAGCTTTCTTT. Its translation: CASSLAVDRDNTEAFF.